The clone carrying this TCR beta chain was counted only a few times. These data come from a study of blood T cell repertoires in COVID-19. On the study more broadly: Researchers got acute and convalescent COVID-19 samples from the United States, Italy and Spain. PBMCs, B-cell-depleted T cells, or T cells provided the cDNA or gDNA that made up the material.

CDR1 and CDR2 (germline): SGHRS, YFSETQ. Between the trimmed V and J ends, which lost 2 bases and 1 base, there was a span of 11 bases. The CDR3 extends over 15 amino acids. Libraries were prepared by immunoSEQ multiplex PCR; TCRdb keeps only in-frame clonotypes and omits some of them. The sample has 240,000 or so clones; approximately 85% are singletons. This chain connects TRBV5-1 to TRBJ2-3; D perhaps matches TRBD1 (6 bases). The sequence derives from a woman aged 55 to 70 with active or convalescent COVID-19. The sequencing sample was made of peripheral blood. CDR3: CASSFGGPGTDTQYF. In DNA, the CDR3 is TGCGCCAGCAGCTTTGGGGGCCCCGGCACAGATACGCAGTATTTT.